This T cell receptor beta chain came from a study of T cells expressing NK-cell markers (TCRdb year 2020). Context from the whole study: Eight donors provided sorted CD3+CD56+NKG2C+, CD3+CD56+NKG2C- and CD3+CD56-NKG2C+ T-cell subsets, whose TCR beta-chain repertoires were profiled. Among the eight sequenced donors, only one was HCMV-seronegative, while the other seven were HCMV-seropositive. Illumina HiSeq 2000/2500, MiSeq or NextSeq was used to sequence libraries as 2 x 150 bp reads. Randomly selected healthy volunteers, three men and five women, were used as the eight sequenced donors.

The CDR3 numbers 17 residues from cysteine through phenylalanine. DNA for this receptor is not on file. The germline V gene provides CDR1 SGHRS and CDR2 YFSETQ. Concerning this clonotype: No cognate antigen has been identified for it.

HCMV-specific IgG was detected in serum with a commercial ELISA kit to determine HCMV serostatus. Peripheral blood mononuclear cells were isolated from blood by Ficoll density gradient centrifugation. Sequencing took place on an Illumina HiSeq 2000. The TCR beta cDNA libraries were made using 5'RACE template switching, a step that added both a universal primer site and unique molecular identifiers. Synthesis of cDNA was primed from the TCR beta constant segment and was followed by two consecutive PCR amplification steps. The study's own analysis went as follows. MIGEC handled demultiplexing of the reads and grouping by UMI, while MiTCR was used to assemble and quantify clonotypes. To exclude erroneous sequences, any TCR cDNA sequence not supported by at least two reads was discarded. The tcR package was used for downstream repertoire analysis, and clonotypes were matched across fractions by CDR3 nucleotide sequence plus V segment. VDJmatch was used to annotate antigen specificity against VDJdb, with one amino acid substitution in CDR3 allowed. TCRdb reprocessed the reads; each CDR3 protein sequence makes one entry, and DNA is unavailable. None of the V and J calls come from the authors' own analysis; TCRdb made them. The record for this sample contains about 170,000 distinct CDR3 sequences. The ten largest clones take up around 20% of the sample.

Results and caveats for the whole study, not just this receptor: Those dominant clonotypes were again the most abundant among CD3+CD56-NKG2C+ cells in several donors, at roughly 25-65%. It remained unclear whether the expanded NKG2C-expressing T cell clones were specific for HCMV antigens. In over five donors, the dominant CD3+CD56+NKG2C+ clonotypes were among the top 10 CD8+ clonotypes and accounted for roughly 1.0-7.5% of CD8+ T cells.

What was sequenced was blood T cells: a sorted CD56 or NKG2C T cell subset, CD4+ or CD8+ T cells, or bulk PBMC T cells (not recorded which). This chain is built from TRBV5-1 and TRBJ1-5; as DNA is missing, the TRBD1 call by TCRdb cannot be tested. This clonotype originated in a man between 18 and 69 years old in good health. This receptor carries the CDR3 CASTYRGGRGPSEPQHF.